The 29 T cell receptor beta chains in this list originate from one sample, sequenced in a study of CD8 T cells in Susac syndrome. Reverse transcription used about 0.45 to 1 ug RNA and random hexamers. A single record per CDR3 protein comes from TCRdb applying MiXCR to the immunoSEQ multiplex PCR reads. The table includes some 180,000 distinct CDR3 sequences, roughly 94% detected once. The sequenced material came from CD4+ T cells from PBMCs. The receptors were sampled from a human donor in good health.

The chain employs TRBV2 and TRBJ2-7, with a tentative D call TRBD2 (6 bases). Germline values: CDR1 SNHLY, CDR2 FYNNEI. This CDR3 is 14 amino acids long. Trimming shortened V by 7 bases and J by 4 bases, and 17 bases separated the two germline ends. The DNA for the CDR3 is TGTGCCAGCACCCTGGGACTCTCGGCTTACGAGCAGTACTTC. It is translated as CASTLGLSAYEQYF.

This chain's CDR3 is CASSPRGQNTGELFF. The CDR3 nucleotides are TGTGCCAGCAGCCCGAGGGGGCAGAACACCGGGGAGCTGTTTTTT. The rearrangement links TRBV4-2 to TRBJ2-2; 7 bases match TRBD1. With 4 bases clipped from V and 1 base from J, the junction kept 3 bases outside the gene matches. Germline V CDR1 and CDR2: LGHNA, YNFKEQ. The CDR3 loop spans 15 amino acids.

V usage is TRBV28 and J usage is TRBJ2-1; D is possibly TRBD2 (6 bases). Germline lookup yields CDR1 MDHEN and CDR2 SYDVKM. The length of the CDR3 is 14 residues. V lost 5 bases to trimming and J lost 1 base, with 9 bases between them. CDR3 in amino acids: CASSTSPSYNEQFF. Here the CDR3 DNA reads TGTGCCAGCAGTACTAGCCCGTCCTACAATGAGCAGTTCTTC.

V gene TRBV7-2 combines with J gene TRBJ2-5; D not certain. The CDR3 runs 14 residues. Deletions cut 4 bases from V and 5 bases from J, with 14 bases between. The germline V gene encodes CDR1 SGHTA and CDR2 FQGNSA. CDR3 amino acids: CASSWVSKRETQYF. CDR3 coding DNA: TGTGCCAGCAGCTGGGTTTCAAAGAGGGAGACCCAGTACTTC.

This sequence joins TRBV6-5 and TRBJ1-4; D not certain. V was cut by 6 bases and J by 8 bases, with 13 bases left in between. Germline V gene lookup returns CDR1 MNHEY and CDR2 SVGAGI. CDR3 length equals 13 residues. DNA for the CDR3: TGTGCCAGCAGGTACCGGGGAGACGAAAAACTGTTTTTT. Its protein is CASRYRGDEKLFF.

This sequence joins TRBV6-5 and TRBJ1-2; D unresolved. Trimming removed 6 bases at V and 4 bases at J, with 9 bases between. Germline V gives CDR1 MNHEY, CDR2 SVGAGI. The CDR3 totals 12 residues. This chain's CDR3 is CASRRVGYGYTF. The CDR3 DNA follows: TGTGCCAGCAGAAGGGTTGGCTATGGCTACACCTTC.

This clonotype was detected only once. The chain is built from TRBV2 and TRBJ2-7, with D possibly TRBD2 on 6 matching bases. The CDR3 runs to 14 residues. Germline loops: CDR1 SNHLY, CDR2 FYNNEI. Trimming stripped 0 bases from V and 5 bases from J, with 11 bases between. CDR3 coding DNA: TGTGCCAGCAGTGAAGCGTTTCGGGAGAACGAGCAGTACTTC. This encodes CASSEAFRENEQYF.

In this sample, this clonotype turned up once. The chain links TRBV20-1 to TRBJ2-5; 8 nucleotides match TRBD2. This CDR3 is built from 14 residues. Germline V gene lookup returns CDR1 DFQATT and CDR2 SNEGSKA (reference sequence). V was pared by 3 bases and J by 3 bases, with 6 bases of the junction left unmatched. The DNA of the CDR3 is TGCAGTGCTAGGCGGGGGGCGGGAAAAGAGACCCAGTACTTC. This codes for CSARRGAGKETQYF.

V is TRBV20-1 and J is TRBJ2-7; 7 positions match TRBD2. CDR3 length: 15 residues. Germline values: CDR1 DFQATT, CDR2 SNEGSKA (reference sequence). The V gene end was trimmed by 2 bases and the J gene end by 2 bases; junction bases not matched to a gene: 9. The CDR3: CSARKPGTTPYEQYF. In DNA, the CDR3 is TGCAGTGCTAGAAAACCCGGGACTACTCCCTACGAGCAGTACTTC.

This clonotype has just one count. J is TRBJ2-7 and V is TRBV20-1, with a weak D call TRBD1 (5 bases). V was pared by 2 bases and J by 2 bases, with 10 bases between. The CDR3 is made up of 13 amino acids. Per germline, CDR1 DFQATT and CDR2 SNEGSKA (reference sequence). The CDR3 sequence is CSARRGVPYEQYF. Written as DNA, the CDR3 is TGCAGTGCTAGAAGGGGCGTCCCCTACGAGCAGTACTTC.

V usage is TRBV6-5 and J usage is TRBJ1-2, with D hard to call. The CDR3 runs 11 residues. Germline V gene sequence: CDR1 MNHEY, CDR2 SVGAGI. Deletions cut 6 bases from V and 7 bases from J, with 9 bases between. In nucleotides, the CDR3 is TGTGCCAGCAGGAAAGACGGTGGCTACACCTTC. This codes for CASRKDGGYTF.

The gene calls are TRBV27 and TRBJ1-1, with a weak D call TRBD1 (5 bases). With 6 bases removed from V and 5 bases from J, the gap between germline ends came to 13 bases. The CDR3 runs to 13 residues. Looked up from germline, CDR1 is MNHEY and CDR2 is SMNVEV (reference sequence). The CDR3 region has the DNA TGTGCCAGCAGGCCTTTTACAGGTACTGAAGCTTTCTTT. Protein: CASRPFTGTEAFF.

The chain carries TRBV6-5 and TRBJ1-5; D unclear. Between the trimmed V and J ends, which lost 8 bases and 5 bases, there was a span of 4 bases. Germline CDR1 reads MNHEY; CDR2 reads SVGAGI. The CDR3 totals 10 residues. CDR3 DNA: TGTGCCAGCGGGGATCAGCCCCAGCATTTT. It specifies CASGDQPQHF.

The rearrangement links TRBV20-1 to TRBJ1-5; 7 bases map to TRBD1. There are 14 residues in the CDR3. Germline CDR1 DFQATT, CDR2 SNEGSKA (reference sequence). Germline trimming cut 0 bases from V and 4 bases from J; bases unmatched to any gene: 3. The CDR3 spells CSARDATGNQPQHF. CDR3 DNA: TGCAGTGCTAGAGATGCGACAGGGAATCAGCCCCAGCATTTT.

J is TRBJ2-1 and V is TRBV9; no clear D. The CDR3 has 14 residues. V lost 0 bases and J lost 3, with 7 bases in between. Germline CDR1 SGDLS, CDR2 YYNGEE. CDR3 protein: CASSVEPVYNEQFF. The CDR3 nucleotides read TGTGCCAGCAGCGTAGAACCAGTCTACAATGAGCAGTTCTTC. Using reference TRBV9 and TRBJ2-1 for the parts outside the CDR3, the full variable domain is DSGVTQTPKHLITATGQRVTLRCSPRSGDLSVYWYQQSLDQGLQFLIQYYNGEERAKGNILERFSAQQFPDLHSELNLSSLELGDSALYFCASSVEPVYNEQFFGPGTRLTVL.

The chain combines TRBV30 with TRBJ2-6; D may match TRBD1 or TRBD2 (5 bases each). The V gene lost 8 bases and the J gene lost 2 bases, with 16 bases spanning the gap. CDR3 length equals 15 residues. CDR1 is GTSNPN, CDR2 SVGIG, per germline (reference sequence). The CDR3 sequence: CAGMGEGTGANVLTF. The DNA of the CDR3 is TGTGCCGGGATGGGGGAAGGGACTGGGGCCAACGTCCTGACTTTC. Drawing the rest from reference TRBV30 and TRBJ2-6, the complete variable domain is SQTIHQWPATLVQPVGSPLSLECTVEGTSNPNLYWYRQAAGRGLQLLFYSVGIGQISSEVPQNLSASRPQDRQFILSSKKLLLSDSGFYLCAGMGEGTGANVLTFGAGSRLTVL.

This chain links TRBV24-1 with TRBJ2-2, with 8 bases identical to TRBD2. This CDR3 has 17 amino acids. The V and J ends lost 1 base and 3 bases, in that order; junction bases with no gene match: 6. From germline, CDR1 is KGHDR and CDR2 SFDVKD. CDR3 in amino acids: CATSDFTGGDDTGELFF. The CDR3 nucleotides are TGTGCCACCAGTGATTTTACGGGAGGGGACGACACCGGGGAGCTGTTTTTT.

The chain recombines TRBV20-1 with TRBJ2-7; 8 nucleotides match TRBD2. Losses at the gene ends were 4 bases for V and 0 bases for J; bases not matched to a gene: 2. The CDR3 is made up of 13 amino acids. Germline V gene lookup returns CDR1 DFQATT and CDR2 SNEGSKA (reference sequence). The DNA for the CDR3 is TGCAGTGCTAATAGCGGGAACTCCTACGAGCAGTACTTC. Translated: CSANSGNSYEQYF.

The V and J genes are TRBV20-1 and TRBJ2-7; D not certain. The CDR3 runs to 13 residues. Deletions cut 3 bases from V and 0 bases from J, with 9 bases between. CDR1 and CDR2 (germline): DFQATT, SNEGSKA (reference sequence). Here the CDR3 reads CSASPEPSYEQYF. The CDR3 DNA reads TGCAGTGCTAGTCCCGAGCCCTCCTACGAGCAGTACTTC.

The chain employs TRBV20-1 and TRBJ2-5; maybe TRBD2 (6 bases). The CDR3 spans 13 residues. The germline V gene encodes CDR1 DFQATT and CDR2 SNEGSKA (reference sequence). V was pared by 3 bases and J by 2 bases, with 10 bases between. As DNA, the CDR3 is TGCAGTGCTAGTTTTAGCGGACAAGAGACCCAGTACTTC. It translates to CSASFSGQETQYF.

The V call is TRBV12-3 or TRBV12-4, the J call TRBJ1-2, with D possibly being TRBD1 (5 bases). The CDR3 runs 13 residues. Trimming removed 5 bases from V and 8 bases from J, with 15 bases in between. CDR3 loop: CASSIQGPTGYTF. The CDR3 nucleotides are TGTGCCAGCAGTATCCAGGGCCCCACCGGCTACACCTTC.

J is TRBJ2-7 and V is TRBV29-1; no clear D gene. This CDR3 is built from 11 residues. Germline V gene data show CDR1 as SQVTM and CDR2 as ANQGSEA. V dropped 4 bases and J dropped 6 bases, with 10 bases sitting between them. CDR3 region: CSVGYRREQYF. The CDR3 nucleotides read TGCAGCGTTGGTTACCGTCGCGAGCAGTACTTC.

The table lists this clonotype with a count of one. V and J are TRBV5-1 and TRBJ2-7; the D gene could be TRBD1 or TRBD2 (5 bases each). Trimming stripped 4 bases from V and 1 base from J, with 15 bases between. The CDR3 spans 15 residues. Germline loops: CDR1 SGHRS, CDR2 YFSETQ. CDR3 nucleotide sequence: TGCGCCAGCAGCCCGGACGGGACGCTGTCCTACGAGCAGTACTTC. Protein sequence: CASSPDGTLSYEQYF. The entire variable domain, with the rest obtained from reference TRBV5-1 and TRBJ2-7, is as follows: KAGVTQTPRYLIKTRGQQVTLSCSPISGHRSVSWYQQTPGQGLQFLFEYFSETQRNKGNFPGRFSGRQFSNSRSEMNVSTLELGDSALYLCASSPDGTLSYEQYFGPGTRLTVT.

This chain uses TRBV5-1 with TRBJ1-1; possibly TRBD1 for D (6 bases). The CDR3 totals 14 residues. Trimming took off 5 bases at V and 0 bases at J, with 11 bases between the two ends. Per the germline V gene, CDR1 is SGHRS and CDR2 is YFSETQ. CDR3 in DNA: TGCGCCAGCAGACAGACAGGATTGAACACTGAAGCTTTCTTT. It yields the protein CASRQTGLNTEAFF.

The V call is TRBV5-1, the J call TRBJ2-1; a weak D match, TRBD1 (6 bases). V was cut by 7 bases and J by 3 bases, with 20 bases left in between. There are 16 residues in the CDR3. Germline V gene lookup returns CDR1 SGHRS and CDR2 YFSETQ. DNA of the CDR3: TGCGCCAGCTCCTTAGGGCTACAGGGTATCTACAATGAGCAGTTCTTC. Translating gives CASSLGLQGIYNEQFF.

The chain is built from TRBV29-1 and TRBJ2-1, with 9 bases lining up with TRBD1. V dropped 7 bases and J dropped 6; count of bases not matched to a gene: 7. This CDR3 spans 13 amino acids. Per the germline V gene, CDR1 is SQVTM and CDR2 is ANQGSEA. CDR3 loop: CSGDRDRANEQFF. The CDR3 DNA is TGCAGCGGAGACCGGGACAGGGCCAATGAGCAGTTCTTC.

V and J are TRBV29-1 and TRBJ2-2, with 10 bases matching TRBD2. The CDR3 is made up of 16 amino acids. CDR1 and CDR2 (germline): SQVTM, ANQGSEA. Unmatched junction bases numbered 6, after V lost 0 bases and J lost 5 bases. The CDR3, as DNA: TGCAGCGTTGAAGATCTTTCTAGCGGGGGAACCGGGGAGCTGTTTTTT. Protein: CSVEDLSSGGTGELFF.

The rearrangement joins TRBV5-1 to TRBJ1-2, with unresolved D. The V end lost 3 bases, the J end lost 3 bases, and 9 bases lay between the germline ends. Germline-derived CDR1 and CDR2 are SGHRS and YFSETQ. The CDR3 runs 13 residues. CDR3 coding DNA: TGCGCCAGCAGCTCGGGGTTTGACTATGGCTACACCTTC. Protein: CASSSGFDYGYTF. Combining the CDR3 with reference TRBV5-1 and TRBJ1-2 gives the whole variable domain KAGVTQTPRYLIKTRGQQVTLSCSPISGHRSVSWYQQTPGQGLQFLFEYFSETQRNKGNFPGRFSGRQFSNSRSEMNVSTLELGDSALYLCASSSGFDYGYTFGSGTRLTVV.

The V gene is TRBV7-2, the J gene TRBJ2-7; D is uncertain. V lost 0 bases to trimming and J lost 1 base, with 10 bases between them. The CDR3 contains 15 residues. Germline CDR1 and CDR2: SGHTA and FQGNSA. CDR3 bases: TGTGCCAGCAGCTTAGCGAGACTGGGATCCTACGAGCAGTACTTC. The encoded protein is CASSLARLGSYEQYF.